This TCR beta chain was captured by sequencing in a study of T cells after yellow fever vaccination. Study-wide results and caveats: Most primary-vaccination clones reappeared after the booster (about 95% CD4, around 88% CD8). Secondary responses were weaker yet peaked faster, day 5 versus 15. Abundant contaminating clonotypes from the bulk population could appear in FACS-sorted repertoires.

The sample holds many counts of this clonotype. Its antigen is still unknown. TCRdb itself ran the 5' RACE reads through MiXCR, one entry per CDR3 protein. The table shows approximately 330,000 distinct CDR3 sequences, with about an eighth occurring only once. Germline CDR1 reads SGHTA; CDR2 reads FQGNSA. J lost 5 bases, V lost 0 bases, and 1 base had no gene match. The length of the CDR3 is 14 residues. The chain links TRBV7-2 to TRBJ2-1; 7 nucleotides match TRBD2. The TCR originated in a man aged 18 to 29 who received the YFV17D yellow fever vaccine. The starting material was CD4+ T cells sorted from PBMCs, obtained 15 days after the yellow fever booster vaccination. CDR3 in amino acids: CASSLAGTNNEQFF. In nucleotides, the CDR3 is TGTGCCAGCAGCTTAGCAGGGACTAACAATGAGCAGTTCTTC.